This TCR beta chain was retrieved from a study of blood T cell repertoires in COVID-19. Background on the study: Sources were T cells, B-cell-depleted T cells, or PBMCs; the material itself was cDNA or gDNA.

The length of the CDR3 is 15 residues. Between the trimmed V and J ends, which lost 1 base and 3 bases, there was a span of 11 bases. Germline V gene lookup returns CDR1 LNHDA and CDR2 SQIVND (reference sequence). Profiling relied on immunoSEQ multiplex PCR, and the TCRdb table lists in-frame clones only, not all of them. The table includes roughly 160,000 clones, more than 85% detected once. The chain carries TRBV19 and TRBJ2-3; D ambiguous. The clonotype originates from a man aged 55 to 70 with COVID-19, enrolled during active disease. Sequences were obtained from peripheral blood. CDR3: CASSIAPGKTDTQYF. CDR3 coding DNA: TGTGCCAGTAGTATAGCTCCGGGTAAGACAGATACGCAGTATTTT.